This TCR beta chain was sequenced during a study of T cells of healthy individuals (dated by TCRdb to between 2018 and 2020). Library preparation employed 5' RACE. TCRdb shows the sequencer as Illumina MiSeq. Using fastp trimming at Q25 and MiXCR clonotype assembly, TCRdb reanalyzed the public sequencing data and kept in-frame beta chains. All rows with the same CDR3 protein become a single entry with the most common DNA and genes. The sample table contains about 63,000 distinct CDR3 sequences; only one count was recorded for around 15% of them. Approximately 4.8% of the sample comes from the top ten. For this clonotype: Its antigen is still unknown. Per-nucleotide qualities are absent, and no much larger clonotype sits a single base away.

Germline trimming amounts to 2 bases on V and 1 base on J, with 10 as the count of junction bases outside the gene matches. Counted from cysteine to phenylalanine, this CDR3 has 17 amino acids. The sequence is cut down to CDR3 DNA, 51 bases in frame from base 1. From the germline V gene, CDR1 is SQVTM and CDR2 is ANQGSEA. This sequence was found in a human donor in good health. The rearrangement joined TRBV29-1 to TRBJ1-2, and TRBD1 matches 10 of the central bases. The DNA sequence is as follows: TGCAGCGTTGAATGGGTGGGACAGGGGTACGATAACTATGGCTACACCTTC. Its amino acids are CSVEWVGQGYDNYGYTF.